One sample yielded the 11 T cell receptor beta chains listed below, sequenced in a study of blood T cell repertoires in COVID-19. Method: immunoSEQ multiplex PCR; TCRdb's copy keeps in-frame clones and lacks some. The sample contains 250,000 or so clones, 80% to 90% of which appear only once. Sequencing input: PBMCs or T cells enriched from blood (not recorded which). The source of these receptors is a woman in her 30s who had been exposed to COVID-19.

The chain joins TRBV12-2 to TRBJ2-6; the table's D gene call, TRBD1, was not cross checked with the DNA. TRBV12-2 is an annotated pseudogene. CDR3 size: 12 residues. CDR3 in amino acids: CASRLRGQGLTF. The CDR3 nucleotides are TGTGCAAGTCGCTTACGGGGACAGGGCCTGACTTTC.

The chain couples TRBV18 to TRBJ2-5; no clear D gene. Germline V gives CDR1 KGHSH, CDR2 LQKENI. The CDR3 sequence is 18 residues long. Deletions cut 2 bases from V and 1 base from J, with 20 bases between. CDR3 bases: TGTGCCAGCTCACCAACACTTCCGACCGCCCCGGGCCAAGAGACCCAGTACTTC. Its protein is CASSPTLPTAPGQETQYF. Together with reference TRBV18 and TRBJ2-5, the CDR3 gives the full variable domain: NAGVMQNPRHLVRRRGQEARLRCSPMKGHSHVYWYRQLPEEGLKFMVYLQKENIIDESGMPKERFSAEFPKEGPSILRIQQVVRGDSAAYFCASSPTLPTAPGQETQYFGPGTRLLVL.

V is TRBV18 and J is TRBJ1-2; TRBD1 matches 9 bases. Germline lookup yields CDR1 KGHSH and CDR2 LQKENI. The CDR3 extends over 12 amino acids. With V trimmed by 6 bases and J by 7 bases, 3 bases remained unmatched. In nucleotides, the CDR3 is TGTGCCAGCTCGGCGGACAGGGGTGGCTACACCTTC. Translation gives CASSADRGGYTF.

This clone came up a few times. The chain joins TRBV29-1 to TRBJ2-3, with 12 bases fitting TRBD2. Looked up from germline, CDR1 is SQVTM and CDR2 is ANQGSEA. The CDR3 has 14 residues. V shed 8 bases and J 2 bases; nucleotides not matched to a gene: 5. DNA for the CDR3: TGCAGCTCCCGGACTAGCGGGATCACAGATACGCAGTATTTT. It codes for CSSRTSGITDTQYF.

This clone showed up just a few times. This chain links TRBV6-5 with TRBJ1-1; D possibly corresponds to TRBD1 (5 bases). This CDR3 region has 14 residues. Trimming cost V 4 bases and J 1 base, with 10 bases left between them. Germline CDR1 MNHEY, CDR2 SVGAGI. The CDR3 region is CASSLDIRNTEAFF. Written as DNA, the CDR3 is TGTGCCAGCAGTTTGGACATTCGGAACACTGAAGCTTTCTTT.

The J gene is TRBJ1-2, the V gene TRBV10-3, with 10 bases aligning to TRBD1. Germline CDR1 ENHRY, CDR2 SYGVKD. This CDR3 is 15 amino acids long. V lost 7 bases, J lost 6 bases, and 11 bases stayed unmatched. CDR3 bases: TGTGCCATCAACGATCGGGACAGGGGTCTGCATGGCTACACCTTC. It specifies CAINDRDRGLHGYTF.

The V and J genes are TRBV6-5 and TRBJ2-1, with a possible D match to TRBD1 (6 bases). This CDR3 region has 14 residues. CDR1 and CDR2 (germline): MNHEY, SVGAGI. The ends were cut back, 0 bases at V and 6 bases at J, with 9 bases in the middle. The CDR3 bases are TGTGCCAGCAGTTACTCGAGCAGGGGCAATGAGCAGTTCTTC. Translating it yields CASSYSSRGNEQFF.

This sequence joins TRBV19 and TRBJ2-3; TRBD2 aligns across 12 bases. The CDR3 has 17 amino acids. V lost 5 bases and J lost 4; bases outside the gene matches: 10. CDR1 and CDR2 (germline): LNHDA, SQIVND (reference sequence). For the CDR3, the DNA is TGTGCCAGTAGTCCTTTCGGTCTAGCGGGAGGGCCAGATACGCAGTATTTT. This gives the protein CASSPFGLAGGPDTQYF.

The rearrangement joins TRBV10-1 to TRBJ2-2; D possibly corresponds to TRBD1 (6 bases). The V end lost 5 bases, the J end lost 0 bases, and 7 bases lay between the germline ends. The germline V gene encodes CDR1 WNHNN and CDR2 SYGVQD (reference sequence). The CDR3 loop spans 14 amino acids. This chain's CDR3 is CASSRTANTGELFF. The CDR3 nucleotides are TGCGCCAGCAGTCGGACAGCGAACACCGGGGAGCTGTTTTTT.

This chain connects TRBV5-8 to TRBJ2-7, with TRBD1 matching over 11 bases. V lost 3 bases to trimming and J lost 5 bases; unmatched junction nucleotides: 7. Per the germline V gene, CDR1 is SGHTS and CDR2 is YDEGEE. The CDR3 contains 15 residues. CDR3 amino acids: CASSSLPGQGDEQYF. The CDR3, as DNA: TGTGCCAGCAGCTCACTACCGGGACAGGGGGACGAGCAGTACTTC. The full variable domain, rest sourced from reference TRBV5-8 and TRBJ2-7, is EAGVTQSPTHLIKTRGQQATLRCSPISGHTSVYWYQQALGLGLQFLLWYDEGEERNRGNFPPRFSGRQFPNYSSELNVNALELEDSALYLCASSSLPGQGDEQYFGPGTRLTVT.

The gene calls are TRBV5-1 and TRBJ2-7; 11 bases align to TRBD2. This CDR3 is 16 amino acids long. After removal of 4 bases from V and 4 bases from J, the junction contained 10 bases not matched to a gene. Germline values: CDR1 SGHRS, CDR2 YFSETQ. As DNA, the CDR3 is TGCGCCAGCAGCCCCTTGACTAGCGGGGCTAGATACGAGCAGTACTTC. Protein sequence: CASSPLTSGARYEQYF.